This T cell receptor (beta chain) was sequenced during a study of CD8 T cells in ankylosing spondylitis. Study-level findings and limits: A TCR beta motif made of fewer than ten highly homologous variants seemed typical of ankylosing spondylitis blood.

TCRdb re-called the 5' RACE reads with MiXCR, one entry per CDR3 protein. The sample has hundreds of thousands of distinct CDR3 sequences, 25% to 30% seen once. Of note for this clonotype: Its antigen is unknown.

Sequences were obtained from blood, either unsorted or a sorted T cell fraction (not recorded which). The receptor's source is a male donor with ankylosing spondylitis.

The CDR3 spells CASSWTGTGDTEAFF. For the CDR3, the DNA is TGCGCCAGCAGCTGGACCGGGACAGGGGACACTGAAGCTTTCTTT. The chain couples TRBV5-1 to TRBJ1-1, with 10 bases lining up with TRBD1. This CDR3 is built from 15 residues. Germline-derived CDR1 and CDR2 are SGHRS and YFSETQ. With V trimmed by 3 bases and J by 3 bases, 5 bases remained unmatched.